The clone carrying this T cell receptor (beta chain) was observed at least ten times. CDR1 and CDR2 from the germline V gene are MNHEY and SVGAGI. V shed 8 bases and J shed 1 base, with 14 bases lying between them. The CDR3 runs 14 residues. Assay: immunoSEQ multiplex PCR; the TCRdb copy retains only in-frame clones and omits some. The sample shows 50,000 to 60,000 clones, roughly two thirds of them seen only once. The data were obtained in a study of CD4+ T cells in melanoma. Sequencing used tumor tissue. The chain is built from TRBV6-5 and TRBJ2-5; D uncertain. The receptor comes from a human donor with melanoma. The CDR3 sequence: CASAVEKPQETQYF. Here the CDR3 DNA reads TGTGCCAGCGCAGTGGAGAAGCCCCAAGAGACCCAGTACTTC.